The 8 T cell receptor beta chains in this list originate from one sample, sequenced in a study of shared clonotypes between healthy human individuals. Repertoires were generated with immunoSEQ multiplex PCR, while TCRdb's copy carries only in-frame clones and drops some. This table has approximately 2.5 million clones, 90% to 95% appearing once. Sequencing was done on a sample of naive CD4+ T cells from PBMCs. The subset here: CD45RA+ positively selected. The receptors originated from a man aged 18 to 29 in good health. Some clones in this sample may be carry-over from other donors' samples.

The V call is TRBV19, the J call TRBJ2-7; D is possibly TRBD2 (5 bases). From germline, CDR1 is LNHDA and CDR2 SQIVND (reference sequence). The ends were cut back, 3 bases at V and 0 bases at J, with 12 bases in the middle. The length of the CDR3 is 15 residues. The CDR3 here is CASSMIGSTSYEQYF. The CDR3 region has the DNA TGTGCCAGTAGTATGATAGGGAGTACCTCCTACGAGCAGTACTTC.

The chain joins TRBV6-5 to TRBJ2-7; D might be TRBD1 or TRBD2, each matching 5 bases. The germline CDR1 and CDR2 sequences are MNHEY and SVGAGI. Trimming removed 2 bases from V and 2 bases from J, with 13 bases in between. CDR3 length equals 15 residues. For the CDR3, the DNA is TGTGCCAGCAGTTACCAGGGACCGAGACCCTACGAGCAGTACTTC. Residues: CASSYQGPRPYEQYF.

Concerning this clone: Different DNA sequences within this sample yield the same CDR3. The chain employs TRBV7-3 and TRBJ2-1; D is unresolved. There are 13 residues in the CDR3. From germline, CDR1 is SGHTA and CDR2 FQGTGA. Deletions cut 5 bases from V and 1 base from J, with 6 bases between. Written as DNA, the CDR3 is TGTGCCAGCAGCCGAGGTTCCTACAATGAGCAGTTCTTC. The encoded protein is CASSRGSYNEQFF.

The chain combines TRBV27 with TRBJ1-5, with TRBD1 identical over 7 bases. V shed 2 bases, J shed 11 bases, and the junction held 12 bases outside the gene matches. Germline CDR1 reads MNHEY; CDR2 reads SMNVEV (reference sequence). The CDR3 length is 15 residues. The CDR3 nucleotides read TGTGCCAGCAGTTTAAGGGCAGGGGGGGGGTGGACCCAGCATTTT. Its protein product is CASSLRAGGGWTQHF.

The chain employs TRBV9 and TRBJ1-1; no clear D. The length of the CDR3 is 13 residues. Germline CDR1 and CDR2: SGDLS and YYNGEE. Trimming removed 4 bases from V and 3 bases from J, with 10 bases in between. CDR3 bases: TGTGCCAGCAGCCAAGAATCTTACACTGAAGCTTTCTTT. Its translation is CASSQESYTEAFF.

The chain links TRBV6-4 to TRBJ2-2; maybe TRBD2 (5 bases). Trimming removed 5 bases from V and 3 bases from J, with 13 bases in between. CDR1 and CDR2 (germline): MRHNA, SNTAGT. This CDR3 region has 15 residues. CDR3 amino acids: CASSPRAGDTGELFF. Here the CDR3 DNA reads TGTGCCAGCAGTCCCCGGGCCGGGGACACCGGGGAGCTGTTTTTT.

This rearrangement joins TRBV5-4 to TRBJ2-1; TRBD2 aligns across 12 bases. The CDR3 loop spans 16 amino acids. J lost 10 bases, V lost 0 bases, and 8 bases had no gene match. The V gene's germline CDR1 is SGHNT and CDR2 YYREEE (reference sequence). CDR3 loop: CASSLVATSGSSEQFF. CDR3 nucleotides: TGTGCCAGCAGCTTGGTGGCGACTAGCGGGAGTAGCGAGCAGTTCTTC.

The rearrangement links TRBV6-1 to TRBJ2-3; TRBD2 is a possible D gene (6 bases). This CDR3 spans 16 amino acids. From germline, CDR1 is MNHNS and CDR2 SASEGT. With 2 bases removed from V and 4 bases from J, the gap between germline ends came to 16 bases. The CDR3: CASSEFPGRHADTQYF. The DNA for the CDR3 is TGTGCCAGCAGTGAATTTCCAGGGAGGCACGCAGATACGCAGTATTTT.